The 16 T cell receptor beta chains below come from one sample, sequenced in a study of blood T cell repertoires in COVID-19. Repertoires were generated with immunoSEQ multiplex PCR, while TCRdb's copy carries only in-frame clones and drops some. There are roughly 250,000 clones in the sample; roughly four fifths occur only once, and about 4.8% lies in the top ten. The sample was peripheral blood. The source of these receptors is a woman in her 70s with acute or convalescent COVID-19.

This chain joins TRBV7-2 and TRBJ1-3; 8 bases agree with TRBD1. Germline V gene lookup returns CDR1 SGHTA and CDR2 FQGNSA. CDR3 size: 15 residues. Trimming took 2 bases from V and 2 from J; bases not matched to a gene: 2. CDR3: CASSLSGGPGNTIYF. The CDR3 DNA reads TGTGCCAGCAGCTTATCAGGGGGCCCTGGAAACACCATATATTTT.

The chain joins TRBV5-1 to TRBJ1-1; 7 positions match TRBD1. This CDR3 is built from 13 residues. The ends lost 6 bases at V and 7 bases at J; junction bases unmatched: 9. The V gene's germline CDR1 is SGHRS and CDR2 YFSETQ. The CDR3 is CASTEGQVGEAFF. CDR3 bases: TGCGCCAGCACCGAAGGACAGGTGGGTGAAGCTTTCTTT.

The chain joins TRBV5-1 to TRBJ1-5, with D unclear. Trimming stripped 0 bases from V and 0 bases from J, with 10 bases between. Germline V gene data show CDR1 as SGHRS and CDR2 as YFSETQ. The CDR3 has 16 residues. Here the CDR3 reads CASSLDGDSSNQPQHF. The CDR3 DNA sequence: TGCGCCAGCAGCTTGGACGGTGATTCTAGCAATCAGCCCCAGCATTTT.

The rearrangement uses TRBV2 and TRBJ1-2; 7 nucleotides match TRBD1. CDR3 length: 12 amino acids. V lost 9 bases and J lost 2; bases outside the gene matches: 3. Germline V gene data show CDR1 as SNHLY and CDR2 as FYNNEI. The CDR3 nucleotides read TGTGCCAGGAGACAGGGAAACTATGGCTACACCTTC. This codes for CARRQGNYGYTF.

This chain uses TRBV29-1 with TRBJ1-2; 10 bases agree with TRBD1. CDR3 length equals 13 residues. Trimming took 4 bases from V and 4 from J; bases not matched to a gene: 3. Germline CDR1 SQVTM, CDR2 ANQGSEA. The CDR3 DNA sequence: TGCAGCGTTGCCCGACAGGGGGCCTATGGCTACACCTTC. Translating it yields CSVARQGAYGYTF.

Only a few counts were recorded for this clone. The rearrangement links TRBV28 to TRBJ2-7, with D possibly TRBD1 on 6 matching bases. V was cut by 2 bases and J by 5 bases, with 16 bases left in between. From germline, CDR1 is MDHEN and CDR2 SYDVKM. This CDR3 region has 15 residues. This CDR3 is CASSLTTGPWDEQYF. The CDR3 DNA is TGTGCCAGCAGTTTAACGACAGGCCCTTGGGACGAGCAGTACTTC.

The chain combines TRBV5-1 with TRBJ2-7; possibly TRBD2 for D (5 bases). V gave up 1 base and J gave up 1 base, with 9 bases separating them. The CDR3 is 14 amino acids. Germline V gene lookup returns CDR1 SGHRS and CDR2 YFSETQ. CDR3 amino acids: CASSLTGKSYEQYF. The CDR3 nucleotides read TGCGCCAGCAGCTTGACCGGGAAATCCTACGAGCAGTACTTC.

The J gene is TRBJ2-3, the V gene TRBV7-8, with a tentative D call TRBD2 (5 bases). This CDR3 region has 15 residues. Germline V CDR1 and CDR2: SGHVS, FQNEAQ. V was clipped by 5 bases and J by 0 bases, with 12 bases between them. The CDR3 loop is CASSLGSWSTDTQYF. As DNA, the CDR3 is TGTGCCAGCAGCCTGGGGAGTTGGAGCACAGATACGCAGTATTTT.

The CDR3 nucleotides read TGTGCCTGGAGTAGTAGGAGGTTTCGCTACACCTTC. Translated: CAWSSRRFRYTF. The V and J genes are TRBV30 and TRBJ1-2, with unresolved D. The CDR3 spans 12 residues. The germline V and J ends were trimmed by 2 bases and 9 bases, with 13 bases remaining between them. Germline CDR1 GTSNPN, CDR2 SVGIG (reference sequence).

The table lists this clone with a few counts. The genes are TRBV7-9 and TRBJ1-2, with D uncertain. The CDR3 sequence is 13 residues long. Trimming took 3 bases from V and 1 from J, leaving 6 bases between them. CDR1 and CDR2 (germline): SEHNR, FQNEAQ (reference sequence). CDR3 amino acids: CASSFNYNYGYTF. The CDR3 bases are TGTGCCAGCAGCTTTAACTATAACTATGGCTACACCTTC.

The CDR3 protein is CASSIRDRVSGNTIYF. The CDR3 nucleotides are TGTGCCAGCAGCATCCGGGACAGGGTATCTGGAAACACCATATATTTT. The chain recombines TRBV11-3 with TRBJ1-3; 9 nucleotides match TRBD1. V gave up 5 bases and J gave up 1 base; unmatched junction bases: 6. The CDR3 loop spans 16 amino acids. Per germline, CDR1 SGHNT and CDR2 YENEEA.

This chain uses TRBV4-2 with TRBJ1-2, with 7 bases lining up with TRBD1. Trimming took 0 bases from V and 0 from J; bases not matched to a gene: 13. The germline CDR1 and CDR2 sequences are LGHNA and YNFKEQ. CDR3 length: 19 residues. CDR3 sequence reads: CASSQDLSGRGSANYGYTF. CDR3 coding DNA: TGTGCCAGCAGCCAAGATCTGTCGGGCAGGGGGTCAGCTAACTATGGCTACACCTTC.

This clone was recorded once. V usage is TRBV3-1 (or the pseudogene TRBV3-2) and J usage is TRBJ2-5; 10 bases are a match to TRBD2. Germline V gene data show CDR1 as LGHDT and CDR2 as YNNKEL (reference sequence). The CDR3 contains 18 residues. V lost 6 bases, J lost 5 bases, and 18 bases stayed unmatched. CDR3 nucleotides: TGTGCCAGCAGTCCCCGACTAGCGGGTCTGGGCTTGGAGGAGACCCAGTACTTC. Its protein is CASSPRLAGLGLEETQYF.

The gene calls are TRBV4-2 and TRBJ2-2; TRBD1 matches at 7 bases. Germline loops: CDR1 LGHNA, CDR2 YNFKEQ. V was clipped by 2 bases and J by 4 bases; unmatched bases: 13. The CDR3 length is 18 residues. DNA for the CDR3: TGTGCCAGCAGCCAAAATTACCCGGGACAGCACTTCACCGGGGAGCTGTTTTTT. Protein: CASSQNYPGQHFTGELFF.

The CDR3 coding sequence is TGTGCCAGTAGTATGGCAGGGGGTCAGCCCCAGCATTTT. This gives the protein CASSMAGGQPQHF. The chain joins TRBV19 to TRBJ1-5; 7 bases fit TRBD1. Germline V lookup: CDR1 LNHDA, CDR2 SQIVND (reference sequence). The V and J ends lost 3 bases and 6 bases, in that order; junction bases with no gene match: 2. The CDR3 is 13 amino acids.

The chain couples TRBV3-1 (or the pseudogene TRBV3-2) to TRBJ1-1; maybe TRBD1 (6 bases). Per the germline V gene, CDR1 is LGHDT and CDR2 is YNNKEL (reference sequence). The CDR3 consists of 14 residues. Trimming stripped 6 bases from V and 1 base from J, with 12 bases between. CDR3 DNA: TGTGCCAGCAGACAGACAGGCGAGAACACTGAAGCTTTCTTT. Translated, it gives CASRQTGENTEAFF.